This record covers a single T cell receptor (beta chain). No antigen is known for it. The time point was: patch test 2, 6 weeks after DPC sensitization. Indicated treatment: therapeutic diphenylcyclopropenone sensitization with weekly scalp DPC. The sample comes from a study of human T cells and chemical hapten exposure. Study-level findings and limits: Expanded TCRs produced significantly more large CDR3 similarity clusters than controls did.

Library preparation tagged each individual cDNA molecule with a unique molecular identifier. From the RACE reads, TCRdb called clonotypes with MiXCR, one entry per CDR3 protein. Seen here are about 95,000 distinct CDR3 sequences, approximately 10% observed once, and the top ten hold about 3%. This sequence originates from a woman in her thirties or forties with alopecia areata. Some clones in this sample may be carry-over from other donors' samples. This specimen was whole blood, taken in connection with sensitization to the hapten diphenylcyclopropenone (DPC).

This CDR3 is CASSFQTTSRGTQYF. CDR3 DNA: TGTGCCAGCAGTTTCCAAACGACTAGCCGCGGGACCCAGTACTTC. This rearrangement joins TRBV6-6 to TRBJ2-5; TRBD2 matches at 7 bases. V lost 4 bases to trimming and J lost 7 bases; unmatched junction nucleotides: 12. The length of the CDR3 is 15 residues. Germline values: CDR1 MNHNY, CDR2 SVGAGI (reference sequence).